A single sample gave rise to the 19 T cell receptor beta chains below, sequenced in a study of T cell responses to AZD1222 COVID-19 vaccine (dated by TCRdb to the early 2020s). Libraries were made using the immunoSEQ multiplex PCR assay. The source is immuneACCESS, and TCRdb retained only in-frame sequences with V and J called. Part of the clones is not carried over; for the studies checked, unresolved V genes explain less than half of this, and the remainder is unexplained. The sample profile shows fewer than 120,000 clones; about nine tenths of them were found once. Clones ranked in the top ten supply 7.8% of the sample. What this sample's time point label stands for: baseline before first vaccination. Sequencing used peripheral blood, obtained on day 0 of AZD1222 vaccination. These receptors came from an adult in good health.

CDR3 residues: CASSTRDRNTEAFF. CDR3 bases: TGTGCCAGTAGTACCCGGGACAGGAACACTGAAGCTTTCTTT. V gene TRBV19 combines with J gene TRBJ1-1, with TRBD1 matching 7 bases. V shed 4 bases and J 1 base; nucleotides not matched to a gene: 3. The CDR3 extends over 14 amino acids. Germline values: CDR1 LNHDA, CDR2 SQIVND (reference sequence).

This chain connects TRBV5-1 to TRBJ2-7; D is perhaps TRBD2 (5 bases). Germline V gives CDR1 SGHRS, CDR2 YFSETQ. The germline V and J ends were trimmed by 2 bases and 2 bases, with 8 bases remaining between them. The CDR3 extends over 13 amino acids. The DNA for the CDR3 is TGCGCCAGCAGCTTATCCGGGACCTACGAGCAGTACTTC. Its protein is CASSLSGTYEQYF.

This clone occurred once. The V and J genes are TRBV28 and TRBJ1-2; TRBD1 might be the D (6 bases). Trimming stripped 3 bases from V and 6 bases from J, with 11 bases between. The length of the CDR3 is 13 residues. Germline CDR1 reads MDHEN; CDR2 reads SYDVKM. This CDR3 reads CASSFPQGNGYTF. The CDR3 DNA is TGTGCCAGCAGTTTCCCACAGGGAAATGGCTACACCTTC.

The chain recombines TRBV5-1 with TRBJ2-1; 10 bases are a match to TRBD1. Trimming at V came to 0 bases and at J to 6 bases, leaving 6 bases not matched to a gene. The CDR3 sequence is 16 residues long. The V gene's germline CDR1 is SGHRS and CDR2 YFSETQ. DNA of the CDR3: TGCGCCAGCAGCTTGGCCGGGGACAGGGGTCGCAATGAGCAGTTCTTC. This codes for CASSLAGDRGRNEQFF.

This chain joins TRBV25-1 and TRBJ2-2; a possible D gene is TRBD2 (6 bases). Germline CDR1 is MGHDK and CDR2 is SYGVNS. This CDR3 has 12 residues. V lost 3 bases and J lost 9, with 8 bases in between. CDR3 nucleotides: TGTGCCAGCAGTGAGACTAGTAGGGAGCTGTTTTTT. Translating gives CASSETSRELFF.

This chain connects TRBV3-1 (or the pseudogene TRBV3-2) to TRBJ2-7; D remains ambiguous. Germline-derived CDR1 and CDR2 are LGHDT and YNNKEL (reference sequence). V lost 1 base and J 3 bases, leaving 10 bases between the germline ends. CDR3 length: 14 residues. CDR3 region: CASSQVNSHYEQYF. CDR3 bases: TGTGCCAGCAGCCAAGTGAACAGCCACTACGAGCAGTACTTC.

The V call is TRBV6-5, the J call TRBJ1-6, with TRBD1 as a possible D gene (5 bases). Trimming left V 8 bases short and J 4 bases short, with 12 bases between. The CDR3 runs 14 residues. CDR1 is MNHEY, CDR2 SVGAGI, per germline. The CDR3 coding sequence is TGTGCCAGCCGGGGACTAGATTATAATTCACCCCTCCACTTT. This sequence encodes CASRGLDYNSPLHF.

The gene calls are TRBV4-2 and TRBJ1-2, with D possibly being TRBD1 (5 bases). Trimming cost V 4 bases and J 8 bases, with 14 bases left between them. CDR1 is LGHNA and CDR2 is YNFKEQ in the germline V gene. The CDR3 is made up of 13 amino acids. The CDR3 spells CASSPKGPGGYTF. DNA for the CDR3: TGTGCCAGCAGCCCGAAGGGACCGGGGGGCTACACCTTC.

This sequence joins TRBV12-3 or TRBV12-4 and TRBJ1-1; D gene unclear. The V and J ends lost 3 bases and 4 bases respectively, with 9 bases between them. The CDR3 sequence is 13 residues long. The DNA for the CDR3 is TGTGCCAGCAGTTTGCGAGGGATCACTGAAGCTTTCTTT. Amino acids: CASSLRGITEAFF.

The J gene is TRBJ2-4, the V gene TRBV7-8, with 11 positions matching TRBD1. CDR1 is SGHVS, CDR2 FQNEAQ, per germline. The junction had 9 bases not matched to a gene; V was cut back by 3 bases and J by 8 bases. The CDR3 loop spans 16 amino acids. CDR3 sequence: CASSFTLDRGQDIQYF. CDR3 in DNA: TGTGCCAGCAGCTTCACTCTGGACAGGGGGCAAGACATTCAGTACTTC. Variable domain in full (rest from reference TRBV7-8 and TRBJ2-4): GAGVSQSPRYKVAKRGQDVALRCDPISGHVSLFWYQQALGQGPEFLTYFQNEAQLDKSGLPSDRFFAERPEGSVSTLKIQRTQQEDSAVYLCASSFTLDRGQDIQYFGAGTRLSVL.

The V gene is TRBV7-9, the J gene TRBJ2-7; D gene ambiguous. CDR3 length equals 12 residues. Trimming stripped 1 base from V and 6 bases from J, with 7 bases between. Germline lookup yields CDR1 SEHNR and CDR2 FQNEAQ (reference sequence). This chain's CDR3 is CASSLGISEQYF. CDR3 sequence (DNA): TGTGCCAGCAGCTTAGGTATTAGCGAGCAGTACTTC.

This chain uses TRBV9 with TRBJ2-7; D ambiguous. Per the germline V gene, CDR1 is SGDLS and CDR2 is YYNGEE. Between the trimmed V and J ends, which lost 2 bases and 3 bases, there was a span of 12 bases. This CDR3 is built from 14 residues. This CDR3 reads CASSVDATIYEQYF. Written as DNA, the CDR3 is TGTGCCAGCAGCGTGGACGCAACCATCTACGAGCAGTACTTC. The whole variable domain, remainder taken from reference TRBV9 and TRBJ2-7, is DSGVTQTPKHLITATGQRVTLRCSPRSGDLSVYWYQQSLDQGLQFLIQYYNGEERAKGNILERFSAQQFPDLHSELNLSSLELGDSALYFCASSVDATIYEQYFGPGTRLTVT.

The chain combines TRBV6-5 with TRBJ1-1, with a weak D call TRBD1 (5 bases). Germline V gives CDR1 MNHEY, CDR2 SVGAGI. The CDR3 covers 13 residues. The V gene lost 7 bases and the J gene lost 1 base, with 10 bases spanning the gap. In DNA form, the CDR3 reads TGTGCCAGCACCCGGGGCGCGAACACTGAAGCTTTCTTT. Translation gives CASTRGANTEAFF.

CDR3 nucleotide sequence: TGTGCCAGCAGCTCTCAGGGACTCCCTGCCAACGAGCAGTACTTC. This encodes CASSSQGLPANEQYF. The chain combines TRBV7-2 with TRBJ2-7, with TRBD2 as a possible D gene (6 bases). The CDR3 extends over 15 amino acids. Trimming shortened V by 4 bases and J by 5 bases, and 18 bases separated the two germline ends. Germline CDR1 is SGHTA and CDR2 is FQGNSA. Supplemented by reference TRBV7-2 and TRBJ2-7, the full variable domain reads GAGVSQSPSNKVTEKGKDVELRCDPISGHTALYWYRQSLGQGLEFLIYFQGNSAPDKSGLPSDRFSAERTGGSVSTLTIQRTQQEDSAVYLCASSSQGLPANEQYFGPGTRLTVT.

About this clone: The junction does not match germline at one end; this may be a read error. The CDR3 DNA is TGTGCCAGCAATTACCAGACTTTCCAGCCCCAGCATTTT. Amino acids: CASNYQTFQPQHF. The chain is built from TRBV6-2 or TRBV6-3 and TRBJ1-5, with D unclear. The CDR3 spans 13 residues. Germline CDR1 is MNHEY and CDR2 is SVGEGT.

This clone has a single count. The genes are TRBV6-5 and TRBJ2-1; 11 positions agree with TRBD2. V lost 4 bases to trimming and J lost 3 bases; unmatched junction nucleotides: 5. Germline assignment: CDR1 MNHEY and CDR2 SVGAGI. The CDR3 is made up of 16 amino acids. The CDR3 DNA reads TGTGCCAGCAGTTCCCTAACTAGCGGGGGCTACAATGAGCAGTTCTTC. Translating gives CASSSLTSGGYNEQFF.

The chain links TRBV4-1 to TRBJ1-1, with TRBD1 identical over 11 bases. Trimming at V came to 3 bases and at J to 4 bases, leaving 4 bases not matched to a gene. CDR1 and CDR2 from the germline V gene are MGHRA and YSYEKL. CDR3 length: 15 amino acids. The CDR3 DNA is TGCGCCAGCAGCCAGTCCGGGACAGGGGGCACTGAAGCTTTCTTT. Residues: CASSQSGTGGTEAFF.

The CDR3 DNA is TGTGCCAGCAGCCAAGCGACAGGGAGTGATCTCATGAAAGGGACCCAGTACTTC. Translation gives CASSQATGSDLMKGTQYF. The chain links TRBV3-1 (or the pseudogene TRBV3-2) to TRBJ2-5, with 7 nucleotides matching TRBD1. Per germline, CDR1 LGHDT and CDR2 YNNKEL (reference sequence). The CDR3 has 18 residues. Losses at the gene ends were 1 base for V and 7 bases for J; bases not matched to a gene: 18.

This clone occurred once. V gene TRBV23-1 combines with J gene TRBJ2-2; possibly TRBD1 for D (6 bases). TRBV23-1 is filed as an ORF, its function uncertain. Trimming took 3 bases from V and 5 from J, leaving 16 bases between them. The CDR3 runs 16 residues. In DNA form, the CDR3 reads TGCGCCAGCAGTCACCCCTACCGGGACATAACCGGGGAGCTGTTTTTT. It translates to CASSHPYRDITGELFF.